A selection of T cell receptor beta chains follows, all from one sample in a study of T cell responses to AZD1222 COVID-19 vaccine. Clones were sequenced by immunoSEQ multiplex PCR, and TCRdb holds only the in-frame ones, with some missing. The sample has approximately 120,000 clones; approximately 88% are singletons. The specimen was peripheral blood, collected on day 0 of MenACWY control vaccination. The source of these receptors is an adult in good health. Both conserved end residues are part of each CDR3. The D gene is left open where the match is weak.

d_gene: NA; len: 13; v_gene: TRBV29-1; CDR3aa: CSVEDPRSDGYTF
d_gene: TRBD1; len: 15; v_gene: TRBV19; CDR3aa: CASTSGTGGHTEAFF
d_gene: TRBD2; len: 14; v_gene: TRBV29-1; CDR3aa: CSVMGGSSYNEQFF
d_gene: TRBD2; len: 17; v_gene: TRBV7-3; CDR3aa: CASSPRPLAGGTDTQYF
d_gene: NA; len: 12; v_gene: TRBV27; CDR3aa: CASSLDGNTIYF
d_gene: TRBD2; len: 15; v_gene: TRBV27; CDR3aa: CASSPRGGIRHEQFF
d_gene: NA; len: 14; v_gene: TRBV5-1; CDR3aa: CASSLVGSRSPLHF
d_gene: NA; len: 12; v_gene: TRBV7-9; CDR3aa: CASSLGDQPQHF
d_gene: NA; len: 9; v_gene: TRBV2; CDR3aa: CATDGGYTF
d_gene: NA; len: 11; v_gene: TRBV2; CDR3aa: CASTPWNTIYF
d_gene: TRBD1; len: 15; v_gene: TRBV6-2/TRBV6-3; CDR3aa: CASSYSGTGRTEAFF
d_gene: NA; len: 16; v_gene: TRBV10-3; CDR3aa: CAIGQGLSKATDTQYF
d_gene: TRBD1; len: 13; v_gene: TRBV12-3/TRBV12-4; CDR3aa: CASSLGQSYEQYF
d_gene: TRBD2; len: 19; v_gene: TRBV5-1; CDR3aa: CASSRSGLRGLARPDTQYF
d_gene: TRBD1; len: 17; v_gene: TRBV11-2; CDR3aa: CASSLDRTGGLSGELFF
d_gene: TRBD1; len: 13; v_gene: TRBV5-4; CDR3aa: CASSDRVDEKLFF
d_gene: TRBD2; len: 13; v_gene: TRBV6-5; CDR3aa: CASSPGGISEQYF
d_gene: NA; len: 14; v_gene: TRBV19; CDR3aa: CASSIVEAAHEQFF
d_gene: TRBD2; len: 19; v_gene: TRBV6-4; CDR3aa: CASSPAPSGRASGANVLTF
d_gene: TRBD2; len: 13; v_gene: TRBV9; CDR3aa: CASSVGTSGTQYF
d_gene: NA; len: 15; v_gene: TRBV7-3; CDR3aa: CASSGGGTGANVLTF
d_gene: NA; len: 14; v_gene: TRBV19; CDR3aa: CASSIRDSNQPQHF
d_gene: NA; len: 13; v_gene: TRBV7-7; CDR3aa: CASSSQLGDTQYF
d_gene: NA; len: 16; v_gene: TRBV4-1; CDR3aa: CASSQDWQQRAYEQYF
d_gene: NA; len: 16; v_gene: TRBV5-1; CDR3aa: CASSSIRDGYNEKLFF
d_gene: TRBD2; len: 19; v_gene: TRBV9; CDR3aa: CASSVGLLAGSGSYNEQFF
d_gene: TRBD1; len: 15; v_gene: TRBV7-3; CDR3aa: CASSLRQGADGELFF
d_gene: TRBD1; len: 15; v_gene: TRBV2; CDR3aa: CASKITGGADTEAFF
d_gene: NA; len: 15; v_gene: TRBV4-1; CDR3aa: CASSPPIGLRNTIYF
d_gene: TRBD1; len: 15; v_gene: TRBV28; CDR3aa: CASSKRTGYSDTQYF
d_gene: NA; len: 13; v_gene: TRBV6-5; CDR3aa: CASSYSNLQPQHF
d_gene: TRBD1; len: 15; v_gene: TRBV29-1; CDR3aa: CSVASGTETNSPLHF
d_gene: TRBD1; len: 13; v_gene: TRBV29-1; CDR3aa: CSVETGTNTEAFF
d_gene: TRBD1; len: 16; v_gene: TRBV2; CDR3aa: CASSERDSYSHSPLHF
d_gene: NA; len: 18; v_gene: TRBV3-1/TRBV3-2; CDR3aa: CASSHRGEGLTYNSPLHF
d_gene: NA; len: 13; v_gene: TRBV11-2; CDR3aa: CASSLAFPGPQHF
d_gene: TRBD1; len: 13; v_gene: TRBV28; CDR3aa: CASSSDRGRGYTF
d_gene: NA; len: 16; v_gene: TRBV9; CDR3aa: CASSPTGDLNYNEQFF
d_gene: TRBD2; len: 15; v_gene: TRBV7-2; CDR3aa: CASSLASGLAYEQYF
d_gene: TRBD2; len: 15; v_gene: TRBV11-2; CDR3aa: CASSFGGGSYNEQFF
d_gene: NA; len: 15; v_gene: TRBV3-1/TRBV3-2; CDR3aa: CASSQGWGTNEKLFF
d_gene: TRBD2; len: 15; v_gene: TRBV11-2; CDR3aa: CASSFGGVSTDTQYF
d_gene: TRBD2; len: 17; v_gene: TRBV7-2; CDR3aa: CASSFLSGGARGNEQFF
d_gene: NA; len: 11; v_gene: TRBV5-1; CDR3aa: CASSRGNEQFF
d_gene: NA; len: 14; v_gene: TRBV18; CDR3aa: CASSPDLSGNTIYF
d_gene: NA; len: 13; v_gene: TRBV19; CDR3aa: CASSIRVHTEAFF
d_gene: NA; len: 15; v_gene: TRBV9; CDR3aa: CASSGIGGSDEKLFF
d_gene: TRBD2; len: 16; v_gene: TRBV12-5; CDR3aa: CASGFDSGSSYNEQFF
d_gene: NA; len: 16; v_gene: TRBV3-1/TRBV3-2; CDR3aa: CASSPPRAQGGTEAFF
d_gene: NA; len: 16; v_gene: TRBV11-2; CDR3aa: CASSLGTVTRADTQYF
d_gene: TRBD1; len: 14; v_gene: TRBV13; CDR3aa: CASSPNQGAGGYTF
d_gene: TRBD1; len: 14; v_gene: TRBV6-5; CDR3aa: CASSSGTGVLEQYF
d_gene: NA; len: 17; v_gene: TRBV7-9; CDR3aa: CASSPKADDTTNYGYTF